What follows describes a single T cell receptor beta chain. Original handling: Amplified reference gene primers provided the basis for estimating nucleated cell counts. Sequencing used immunoSEQ multiplex PCR; TCRdb keeps in-frame clones, though not all of them. V, J and clone size reflect that table, while D and trimming were determined from the DNA. The data show approximately 63,000 clones, with approximately 86% seen just once and roughly 20% held by the top ten. This entry belongs to a study of blood T cell repertoires in COVID-19. Study as a whole: Some COVID-19 samples were acute and others convalescent; all came from the United States, Italy and Spain. T cells, B-cell-depleted T cells, or PBMCs provided the cDNA or gDNA that served as material.

CDR3 length: 12 amino acids. Per the germline V gene, CDR1 is SGHVS and CDR2 is FQNEAQ. Trimming pared 0 bases from V and 9 bases from J, leaving 6 bases between. This TCR was recovered from a woman older than 75 with active COVID-19. The specimen was peripheral blood. The gene calls are TRBV7-8 and TRBJ2-1; no definite D call. CDR3 protein: CASSLALSEQFF. CDR3 sequence (DNA): TGTGCCAGCAGCTTAGCGTTATCTGAGCAGTTCTTC.